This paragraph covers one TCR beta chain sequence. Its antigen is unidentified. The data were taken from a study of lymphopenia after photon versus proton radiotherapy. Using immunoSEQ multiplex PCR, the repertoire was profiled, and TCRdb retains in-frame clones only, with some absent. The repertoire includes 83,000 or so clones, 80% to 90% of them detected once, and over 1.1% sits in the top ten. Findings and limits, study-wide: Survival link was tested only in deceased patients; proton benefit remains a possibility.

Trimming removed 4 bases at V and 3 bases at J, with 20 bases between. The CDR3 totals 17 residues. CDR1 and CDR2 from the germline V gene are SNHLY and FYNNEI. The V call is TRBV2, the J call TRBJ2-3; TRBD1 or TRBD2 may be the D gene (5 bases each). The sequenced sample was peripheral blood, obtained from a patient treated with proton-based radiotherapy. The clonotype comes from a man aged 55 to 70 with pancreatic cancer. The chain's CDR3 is CASSVGGSRGPTDTQYF. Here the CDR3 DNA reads TGTGCCAGCAGTGTTGGGGGTAGCCGAGGCCCGACAGATACGCAGTATTTT. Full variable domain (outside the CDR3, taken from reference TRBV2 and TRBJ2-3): EPEVTQTPSHQVTQMGQEVILRCVPISNHLYFYWYRQILGQKVEFLVSFYNNEISEKSEIFDDQFSVERPDGSNFTLKIRSTKLEDSAMYFCASSVGGSRGPTDTQYFGPGTRLTVL.